This TCR beta chain was sequenced in a study of shared clonotypes between healthy human individuals. Background on the study: CD8 memory received one plate per donor, CD8 naive two, CD4 memory three and CD4 naive three.

Donors, healthy HIV-negative adults, lacked recent acute infections or vaccinations. The CDR3 length is 13 residues. Germline V lookup: CDR1 GTSNPN, CDR2 SVGIG (reference sequence). V lost 5 bases, J lost 5 bases, and 3 bases stayed unmatched. The authors split each subset's genomic DNA evenly across several immunoSEQ plates. Profiling relied on immunoSEQ multiplex PCR, and the TCRdb table lists in-frame clones only, not all of them. Altogether over 300,000 clones are present, about nine tenths being singletons, with the ten largest covering roughly 15%. This sequence was found in a man aged 18 to 35 in good health. The sample was memory CD8+ T cells sorted from blood. Subset of the sample: CD45RO+ cells pooled with CCR7-negative TemRA cells. This chain connects TRBV30 to TRBJ1-6, with TRBD1 identical over 7 bases. The DNA for the CDR3 is TGTGCCTGGTCCCAGGGGGATAATTCACCCCTCCACTTT. This encodes CAWSQGDNSPLHF.